This T cell receptor (beta chain) was retrieved from a study of T cell changes during pregnancy in multiple sclerosis. The protocol was immunoSEQ multiplex PCR, while the TCRdb copy is restricted to in-frame clones and leaves out a portion. The sample gives 95,000 to 100,000 clones, around 92% of which show up once; about 3.4% is in the top ten. Germline V gene lookup returns CDR1 SGDLS and CDR2 YYNGEE. This CDR3 is built from 15 residues. With 0 bases removed from V and 0 bases from J, the gap between germline ends came to 10 bases. This clone was detected only once. Sequencing used peripheral blood, obtained in the second trimester of pregnancy. The chain recombines TRBV9 with TRBJ2-7; the D gene is possibly TRBD2 (5 bases). The sequence was collected from a female donor with multiple sclerosis, enrolled in a pregnancy study. The CDR3 nucleotides read TGTGCCAGCAGCGTAGCACTAGGGATCTCCTACGAGCAGTACTTC. Its translation is CASSVALGISYEQYF.